A single sample is the source of the 28 T cell receptor beta chains below, sequenced in a study of cytomegalovirus exposure and HLA in healthy donors. Researchers ran the PCR with 60 Vbeta and 13 Jbeta primers. The protocol was immunoSEQ multiplex PCR, while the TCRdb copy is restricted to in-frame clones and leaves out a portion. This sample has 150,000 to 200,000 clones, with roughly 71% found just once. What was sequenced was PBMCs. The source of these receptors is a male donor in good health and CMV-seropositive.

The V call is TRBV6-5, the J call TRBJ2-1; perhaps TRBD1 as D (6 bases). This CDR3 region has 14 residues. The ends were cut back, 6 bases at V and 8 bases at J, with 17 bases in the middle. Germline CDR1 is MNHEY and CDR2 is SVGAGI. For the CDR3, the DNA is TGTGCCAGCAGATTGACAGGTACCTGGGATGAGCAGTTCTTC. This encodes CASRLTGTWDEQFF.

The chain carries TRBV2 and TRBJ1-5; D may be TRBD1 (6 bases). Trimming removed 0 bases from V and 0 bases from J, with 18 bases in between. CDR1 is SNHLY and CDR2 is FYNNEI in the germline V gene. The CDR3 is made up of 19 amino acids. The CDR3 DNA follows: TGTGCCAGCAGTGAAGCGCTTCTTTGGGCAGGGGATAGCAATCAGCCCCAGCATTTT. Translation gives CASSEALLWAGDSNQPQHF.

This chain links TRBV29-1 with TRBJ1-1, with D possibly TRBD1 on 5 matching bases. The length of the CDR3 is 13 residues. Germline V gene sequence: CDR1 SQVTM, CDR2 ANQGSEA. V was shortened by 4 bases and J by 1 base, with 10 bases between the two germline ends. The CDR3 sequence: CSVGVGGNTEAFF. The DNA of the CDR3 is TGCAGCGTTGGGGTGGGGGGGAACACTGAAGCTTTCTTT.

CDR3 in DNA: TGTGCCAGCAGAAGGACACCTCAAGAGACCCAGTACTTC. Its protein product is CASRRTPQETQYF. The V and J genes are TRBV5-6 and TRBJ2-5; D is possibly TRBD1 (5 bases). V lost 5 bases to trimming and J lost 2 bases, with 10 bases between them. Germline V lookup: CDR1 SGHDT, CDR2 YYEEEE. The length of the CDR3 is 13 residues.

The chain couples TRBV4-1 to TRBJ1-6; TRBD1 matches at 8 bases. J gave up 3 bases and V 2 bases, and 12 bases lay outside the gene matches. Per the germline V gene, CDR1 is MGHRA and CDR2 is YSYEKL. This CDR3 comprises 19 residues. This CDR3 reads CASSQLPPGQDVYNSPLHF. In DNA form, the CDR3 reads TGCGCCAGCAGCCAACTCCCTCCGGGACAGGACGTCTATAATTCACCCCTCCACTTT.

The gene calls are TRBV30 and TRBJ1-2, with D maybe TRBD1 (6 bases). The CDR3 covers 15 residues. The germline V gene encodes CDR1 GTSNPN and CDR2 SVGIG (reference sequence). V lost 0 bases and J lost 8, with 19 bases in between. The CDR3 reads CAWSVGPGVQGGYTF. The CDR3 bases are TGTGCCTGGAGTGTCGGGCCAGGGGTCCAGGGAGGCTACACCTTC.

The sample holds one count of this clone. V usage is TRBV20-1 and J usage is TRBJ1-3; TRBD1 matches 7 bases. The germline V gene has CDR1 DFQATT and CDR2 SNEGSKA (reference sequence). The V segment lost 4 bases and the J segment 8 bases; nucleotides outside the gene matches: 2. The CDR3 contains 11 residues. The CDR3: CSAKQGDTIYF. DNA of the CDR3: TGCAGTGCTAAGCAGGGGGACACCATATATTTT.

The gene calls are TRBV19 and TRBJ2-3; 8 bases agree with TRBD2. This CDR3 contains 17 residues. CDR1 and CDR2 from the germline V gene are LNHDA and SQIVND (reference sequence). V was clipped by 3 bases and J by 3 bases; unmatched bases: 11. The CDR3 DNA is TGTGCCAGTAGTATGGGCACGGGCGGGGGGAGGACAGATACGCAGTATTTT. Protein product: CASSMGTGGGRTDTQYF. The full variable domain, in which reference TRBV19 and TRBJ2-3 provide the parts outside the CDR3, is DGGITQSPKYLFRKEGQNVTLSCEQNLNHDAMYWYRQDPGQGLRLIYYSQIVNDFQKGDIAEGYSVSREKKESFPLTVTSAQKNPTAFYLCASSMGTGGGRTDTQYFGPGTRLTVL.

The J gene is TRBJ1-3, the V gene TRBV6-5, with a weak D call TRBD1 (5 bases). The CDR3 contains 16 residues. V was pared by 4 bases and J by 0 bases, with 13 bases between. CDR1 is MNHEY and CDR2 is SVGAGI in the germline V gene. The CDR3 loop reads CASSLTTGSSGNTIYF. DNA of the CDR3: TGTGCCAGCAGTTTAACAACAGGTTCCTCTGGAAACACCATATATTTT.

This chain connects TRBV13 to TRBJ2-5; 9 bases map to TRBD2. Germline V gene lookup returns CDR1 PRHDT and CDR2 FYEKMQ (reference sequence). The CDR3 loop spans 18 amino acids. Trimming removed 4 bases from V and 4 bases from J; junction bases left unmatched: 16. The CDR3 DNA sequence: TGTGCCAGCAGCTCGAGCGGTCGCGGGGGGGCCTCGTCAGAGACCCAGTACTTC. Translated, it gives CASSSSGRGGASSETQYF.

This clone was detected only once. The chain combines TRBV6-5 with TRBJ2-5; TRBD2 agrees at 7 bases. Germline V CDR1 and CDR2: MNHEY, SVGAGI. V lost 8 bases and J lost 11; bases outside the gene matches: 8. The CDR3 has 11 residues. The CDR3: CASGGGTEQYF. DNA for the CDR3: TGTGCCAGCGGCGGGGGTACGGAGCAGTACTTC.

The V call is TRBV4-1, the J call TRBJ1-6, with no clear D. This CDR3 spans 14 amino acids. Germline-derived CDR1 and CDR2 are MGHRA and YSYEKL. The V end lost 6 bases, the J end lost 0 bases, and 6 bases lay between the germline ends. This CDR3 is CASRESSYNSPLHF. The CDR3 DNA sequence: TGCGCCAGCAGAGAGAGCTCCTATAATTCACCCCTCCACTTT.

The chain has TRBV7-2 and TRBJ1-1; tentative D call: TRBD1 (6 bases). V lost 0 bases and J lost 4, with 15 bases in between. This CDR3 region has 16 residues. In germline, CDR1 is SGHTA, CDR2 FQGNSA. CDR3: CASSLAWAGVGTEAFF. CDR3 nucleotide sequence: TGTGCCAGCAGCTTAGCATGGGCAGGGGTGGGCACTGAAGCTTTCTTT.

The V gene is TRBV7-2, the J gene TRBJ1-1; tentatively, D is TRBD1 (5 bases). The CDR3 consists of 14 residues. The germline gives CDR1 SGHTA, CDR2 FQGNSA. Trimming pared 5 bases from V and 5 bases from J, leaving 15 bases between. CDR3 sequence (DNA): TGTGCCAGCAGCCCGGGGGGGGGTGAGACTGAAGCTTTCTTT. Protein product: CASSPGGGETEAFF. Complete variable domain (other parts from reference TRBV7-2 and TRBJ1-1): GAGVSQSPSNKVTEKGKDVELRCDPISGHTALYWYRQSLGQGLEFLIYFQGNSAPDKSGLPSDRFSAERTGGSVSTLTIQRTQQEDSAVYLCASSPGGGETEAFFGQGTRLTVV.

This clone appeared a few times. The genes are TRBV9 and TRBJ2-5; D is perhaps TRBD1 (6 bases). The CDR3 contains 18 residues. Germline values: CDR1 SGDLS, CDR2 YYNGEE. Trimming left V 4 bases short and J 5 bases short, with 27 bases between. CDR3 protein: CASSPNGFGDTPAETQYF. In DNA form, the CDR3 reads TGTGCCAGCAGCCCCAACGGTTTCGGGGACACCCCCGCGGAGACCCAGTACTTC.

V usage is TRBV5-4 and J usage is TRBJ1-1; possible D gene TRBD1, 6 bases. V was cut by 4 bases and J by 1 base, with 11 bases left in between. Germline V lookup: CDR1 SGHNT, CDR2 YYREEE (reference sequence). The CDR3 is 14 amino acids. CDR3 bases: TGTGCCAGCAGCCCAAAGACAGGGAACACTGAAGCTTTCTTT. It is translated as CASSPKTGNTEAFF.

This chain uses TRBV11-2 with TRBJ2-1; 11 positions agree with TRBD2. The germline gives CDR1 SGHAT, CDR2 FQNNGV. This CDR3 has 17 amino acids. V lost 1 base and J lost 3; bases outside the gene matches: 5. The CDR3, as DNA: TGTGCCAGCAGCTTAGTATCCGGGACTAGCGGCTACAATGAGCAGTTCTTC. The encoded protein is CASSLVSGTSGYNEQFF.

This chain links TRBV10-1 with TRBJ2-5; tentatively, D is TRBD2 (6 bases). The end of the DNA fits TRBJ2-7 better, so the J call may be wrong. The CDR3 totals 13 residues. Germline lookup yields CDR1 WNHNN and CDR2 SYGVQD (reference sequence). In nucleotides, the CDR3 is TGCGCCAGCAGTTTGGGACTTGGCTACGAGCAGTACTTC. Encoded protein: CASSLGLGYEQYF.

The rearrangement uses TRBV21-1 and TRBJ2-7; the table names TRBD1, a call not compared with the DNA. TRBV21-1 constitutes a pseudogene. This CDR3 has 17 amino acids. CDR3 sequence reads: CASSKLEGQGSSYEQYF. The CDR3 nucleotides read TGTGCCAGCAGCAAGTTGGAGGGACAGGGAAGCTCCTACGAGCAGTACTTC.

The chain recombines TRBV4-1 with TRBJ1-1; 9 bases agree with TRBD1. With 7 bases clipped from V and 10 bases from J, the junction kept 10 bases outside the gene matches. Germline CDR1 reads MGHRA; CDR2 reads YSYEKL. The length of the CDR3 is 13 residues. The CDR3 region is CASTRQGEGVAFF. In DNA form, the CDR3 reads TGCGCCAGCACCAGACAGGGGGAGGGGGTAGCTTTCTTT.

The genes are TRBV14 and TRBJ2-3; 10 bases fit TRBD2. From germline, CDR1 is SGHDN and CDR2 FVKESK. There are 15 residues in the CDR3. V was pared by 2 bases and J by 5 bases, with 4 bases of the junction left unmatched. Written as DNA, the CDR3 is TGTGCCAGCAGCCAACAGCGGGGGGGCCTAGATACGCAGTATTTT. It encodes CASSQQRGGLDTQYF.

This clone was detected a few times. V and J are TRBV5-4 and TRBJ1-1; possibly TRBD1 for D (5 bases). In germline, CDR1 is SGHNT, CDR2 YYREEE (reference sequence). The V and J ends lost 4 bases and 6 bases respectively, with 16 bases between them. The CDR3 runs to 14 residues. CDR3 region: CASSLLTDPPEAFF. The CDR3 DNA reads as TGTGCCAGCAGCCTCCTGACAGATCCCCCTGAAGCTTTCTTT.

This clone was seen only once. The chain couples TRBV27 to TRBJ2-1; 11 bases line up with TRBD2. The trim removed 4 bases at V and 5 bases at J, leaving 10 bases unmatched. The germline V gene encodes CDR1 MNHEY and CDR2 SMNVEV (reference sequence). This CDR3 has 17 amino acids. Here the CDR3 DNA reads TGTGCCAGCAGTTCCCCTGCACTAGCGGGGGCAAACAATGAGCAGTTCTTC. Translating gives CASSSPALAGANNEQFF.

This clone was picked up a small number of times. The gene calls are TRBV29-1 and TRBJ2-5; 8 bases agree with TRBD1. The CDR3 is 12 amino acids. The germline CDR1 and CDR2 sequences are SQVTM and ANQGSEA. V was pared by 7 bases and J by 5 bases, with 6 bases of the junction left unmatched. The CDR3 loop is CSASRGPETQYF. In DNA form, the CDR3 reads TGCAGCGCTTCCAGGGGGCCGGAGACCCAGTACTTC.

The genes are TRBV9 and TRBJ2-1, with TRBD2 as a possible D gene (6 bases). The CDR3 length is 12 residues. The V gene lost 0 bases and the J gene lost 8 bases, with 6 bases spanning the gap. Germline assignment: CDR1 SGDLS and CDR2 YYNGEE. The CDR3 sequence: CASSVGEDEQFF. The CDR3 DNA is TGTGCCAGCAGCGTAGGGGAGGATGAGCAGTTCTTC.

The J gene is TRBJ2-3, the V gene TRBV5-6; D possibly corresponds to TRBD2 (5 bases). V was cut by 4 bases and J by 3 bases, with 12 bases left in between. The CDR3 covers 14 residues. Germline V lookup: CDR1 SGHDT, CDR2 YYEEEE. The CDR3 sequence: CASSPWGATDTQYF. The CDR3 nucleotides read TGTGCCAGCAGCCCCTGGGGAGCGACAGATACGCAGTATTTT.

This clone was counted a few times. J is TRBJ1-4 and V is TRBV5-6, with no clear D. The CDR3 has 14 amino acids. The V gene lost 1 base and the J gene lost 8 bases, with 12 bases spanning the gap. Germline V gene sequence: CDR1 SGHDT, CDR2 YYEEEE. The CDR3 region is CASSLYVVKEKLFF. CDR3 DNA: TGTGCCAGCAGCTTGTATGTCGTAAAAGAAAAACTGTTTTTT.

The genes are TRBV6-6 and TRBJ2-2; D unresolved. Germline V gene lookup returns CDR1 MNHNY and CDR2 SVGAGI (reference sequence). This CDR3 has 12 amino acids. Trimming removed 6 bases at V and 7 bases at J, with 9 bases between. The CDR3 bases are TGTGCCAGCAGCCACCCGGGCGGGGAGCTGTTTTTT. This sequence encodes CASSHPGGELFF.